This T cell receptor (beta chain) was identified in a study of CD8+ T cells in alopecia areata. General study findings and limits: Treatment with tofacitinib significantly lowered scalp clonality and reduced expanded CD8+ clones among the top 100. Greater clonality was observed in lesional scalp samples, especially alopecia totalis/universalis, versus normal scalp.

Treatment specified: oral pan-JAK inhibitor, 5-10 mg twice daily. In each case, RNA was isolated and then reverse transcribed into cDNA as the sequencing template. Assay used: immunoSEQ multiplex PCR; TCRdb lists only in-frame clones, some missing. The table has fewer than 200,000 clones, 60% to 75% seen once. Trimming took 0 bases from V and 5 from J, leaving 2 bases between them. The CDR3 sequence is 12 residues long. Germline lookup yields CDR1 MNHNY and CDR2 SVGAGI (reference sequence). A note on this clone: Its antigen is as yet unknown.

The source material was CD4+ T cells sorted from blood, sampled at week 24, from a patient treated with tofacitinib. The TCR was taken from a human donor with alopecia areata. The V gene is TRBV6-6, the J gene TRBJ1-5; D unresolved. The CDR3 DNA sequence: TGTGCCAGCAGTTACTCATATCAGCCCCAGCATTTT. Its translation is CASSYSYQPQHF.